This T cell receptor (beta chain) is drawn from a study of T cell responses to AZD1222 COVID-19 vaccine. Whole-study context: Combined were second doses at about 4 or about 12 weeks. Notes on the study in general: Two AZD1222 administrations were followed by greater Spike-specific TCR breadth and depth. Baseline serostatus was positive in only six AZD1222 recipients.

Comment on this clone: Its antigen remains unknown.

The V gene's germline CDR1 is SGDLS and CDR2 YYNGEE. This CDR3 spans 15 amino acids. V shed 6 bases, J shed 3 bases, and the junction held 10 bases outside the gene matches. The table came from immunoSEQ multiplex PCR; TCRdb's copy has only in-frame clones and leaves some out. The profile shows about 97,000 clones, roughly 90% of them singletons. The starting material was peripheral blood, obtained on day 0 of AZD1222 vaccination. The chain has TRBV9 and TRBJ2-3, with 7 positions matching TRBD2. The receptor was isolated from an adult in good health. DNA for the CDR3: TGTGCCAGCACCCTGTGGGAGGGGCGGACAGATACGCAGTATTTT. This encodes CASTLWEGRTDTQYF.